These 31 T cell receptor beta chains came from one sample sequenced in a study of blood T cell repertoires in COVID-19. The assay was immunoSEQ multiplex PCR, and TCRdb's table has in-frame clones only and misses some. The table lists under 250,000 clones, roughly 88% of them singletons. Source material: PBMCs or T cells enriched from blood (not recorded which). Receptor source: a middle-aged woman who had been exposed to COVID-19.

V and J are TRBV2 and TRBJ2-1, with 8 nucleotides matching TRBD2. Unmatched junction bases numbered 4, after V lost 8 bases and J lost 1 base. The germline V gene has CDR1 SNHLY and CDR2 FYNNEI. The CDR3 consists of 14 residues. The CDR3 DNA follows: TGTGCCAGCGCGAGCGGGGGATCCTACAATGAGCAGTTCTTC. Translating it yields CASASGGSYNEQFF.

This rearrangement joins TRBV7-8 to TRBJ2-3, with 8 bases that match TRBD1. The germline gives CDR1 SGHVS, CDR2 FQNEAQ. Trimming at V came to 0 bases and at J to 1 base, leaving 12 bases not matched to a gene. There are 19 residues in the CDR3. This CDR3 is CASSLAPGGYSGGTDTQYF. In nucleotides, the CDR3 is TGTGCCAGCAGCTTAGCGCCAGGGGGCTATAGCGGCGGCACAGATACGCAGTATTTT.

This clone was seen only a few times. The chain uses TRBV13 and TRBJ1-1; 9 bases align to TRBD1. V shed 5 bases, J shed 7 bases, and the junction held 8 bases outside the gene matches. This CDR3 region has 14 residues. CDR1 and CDR2 (germline): PRHDT, FYEKMQ (reference sequence). The CDR3 DNA reads as TGTGCCAGCAGCGCCGACAGGGGGAAGGTTGAAGCTTTCTTT. It yields the protein CASSADRGKVEAFF.

This clone showed up just a few times. The rearrangement joins TRBV10-3 to TRBJ2-7, with 8 positions matching TRBD2. The CDR3 loop spans 13 amino acids. The J segment lost 2 bases and the V segment lost 11 bases, leaving 8 bases of the junction unmatched. Germline CDR1 is ENHRY and CDR2 is SYGVKD. This chain's CDR3 is CASTPGGTYEQYV. The CDR3, as DNA: TGTGCCTCCACTCCGGGGGGGACCTACGAGCAGTACGTC.

The rearrangement joins TRBV5-1 to TRBJ2-7; 11 positions match TRBD1. The germline V gene encodes CDR1 SGHRS and CDR2 YFSETQ. CDR3 length: 14 amino acids. V dropped 5 bases and J dropped 5; count of bases not matched to a gene: 6. Written as DNA, the CDR3 is TGCGCCAGCAGTCGGACAGGGGGCGCGAACGAGCAGTACTTC. This encodes CASSRTGGANEQYF.

This clone was picked up a small number of times. This chain joins TRBV19 and TRBJ1-3; D gene ambiguous. CDR3 length: 15 residues. Germline CDR1 LNHDA, CDR2 SQIVND (reference sequence). V lost 3 bases, J lost 2 bases, and 11 bases lay in between. Written as DNA, the CDR3 is TGTGCCAGTAGTATCGCAGGAACTGCTGGAAACACCATATATTTT. Translating gives CASSIAGTAGNTIYF.

The chain links TRBV4-3 to TRBJ2-3; 7 positions match TRBD2. The CDR3 contains 16 residues. V dropped 4 bases and J dropped 5; count of bases not matched to a gene: 12. Germline assignment: CDR1 LGHNA and CDR2 YSLEER. The CDR3 loop reads CASSRYRAGEIDTQYF. In DNA form, the CDR3 reads TGCGCCAGCAGCCGGTATCGCGCGGGAGAGATAGATACGCAGTATTTT.

This chain connects TRBV6-5 to TRBJ1-4; 8 bases match TRBD1. The CDR3 has 14 residues. Germline V gene sequence: CDR1 MNHEY, CDR2 SVGAGI. Trimming removed 6 bases from V and 8 bases from J; junction bases left unmatched: 8. The CDR3 here is CASSHQGAGEKLFF. In DNA, the CDR3 is TGTGCCAGCAGCCATCAGGGGGCAGGGGAAAAACTGTTTTTT.

The chain carries TRBV28 and TRBJ1-1; D may be TRBD1 (6 bases). Germline V gene data show CDR1 as MDHEN and CDR2 as SYDVKM. The CDR3 has 13 amino acids. Trimming stripped 3 bases from V and 10 bases from J, with 15 bases between. This chain's CDR3 is CASSLATGIGAFF. CDR3 nucleotide sequence: TGTGCCAGCAGTTTGGCCACAGGGATTGGAGCTTTCTTT.

The V call is TRBV18, the J call TRBJ1-2; D remains ambiguous. Germline CDR1 reads KGHSH; CDR2 reads LQKENI. The CDR3 spans 14 residues. The V gene lost 2 bases and the J gene lost 3 bases, with 10 bases spanning the gap. CDR3 sequence: CASSPSLGDYGYTF. CDR3 nucleotide sequence: TGTGCCAGCTCACCATCCTTGGGAGACTATGGCTACACCTTC.

As regards this clone: The junction shows a germline mismatch at one end, possibly a read error. This rearrangement joins TRBV6-4 to TRBJ2-1; 12 bases are shared with TRBD2. Germline V gives CDR1 MRHNA, CDR2 SNTAGT. The CDR3 loop spans 15 amino acids. Here the CDR3 reads CASSLAGGSFNEQFF. The CDR3 bases are TGTGCCAGCAGCCTAGCGGGGGGGTCCTTCAATGAGCAGTTCTTC.

V is TRBV7-2 and J is TRBJ2-2, with 13 nucleotides matching TRBD2. Per the germline V gene, CDR1 is SGHTA and CDR2 is FQGNSA. The trim removed 5 bases at V and 7 bases at J, leaving 7 bases unmatched. This CDR3 comprises 16 residues. The chain's CDR3 is CASSPGTSGDGGELFF. CDR3 sequence (DNA): TGTGCCAGCAGCCCGGGGACTAGCGGGGATGGCGGGGAGCTGTTTTTT.

The chain is built from TRBV14 and TRBJ2-2; perhaps TRBD2 as D (5 bases). Trimming took 0 bases from V and 4 from J, leaving 12 bases between them. Germline loops: CDR1 SGHDN, CDR2 FVKESK. The CDR3 has 16 amino acids. CDR3 region: CASSQEISVITGELFF. For the CDR3, the DNA is TGTGCCAGCAGCCAAGAGATTAGCGTTATCACCGGGGAGCTGTTTTTT. The whole variable domain, filled in from reference TRBV14 and TRBJ2-2, reads EAGVTQFPSHSVIEKGQTVTLRCDPISGHDNLYWYRRVMGKEIKFLLHFVKESKQDESGMPNNRFLAERTGGTYSTLKVQPAELEDSGVYFCASSQEISVITGELFFGEGSRLTVL.

This clone was seen once. The gene calls are TRBV30 and TRBJ2-7; 10 bases fit TRBD1. The CDR3 is made up of 13 amino acids. In germline, CDR1 is GTSNPN, CDR2 SVGIG (reference sequence). Trimming took 3 bases from V and 4 from J; bases not matched to a gene: 3. CDR3 region: CAWRRQGAYEQYV. DNA of the CDR3: TGTGCCTGGAGACGACAGGGGGCTTACGAGCAGTACGTC.

In the case of this clone: One end of the junction does not line up with germline, which may come from a read error. The chain combines TRBV15 with TRBJ1-1, with TRBD1 matching 7 bases. Per germline, CDR1 LNHNV and CDR2 YYDKDF (reference sequence). The CDR3 has 13 residues. In DNA form, the CDR3 reads TGTGCCACCAGCAGAGATGGGGACAGTGGTATAAGCTTT. This codes for CATSRDGDSGISF.

V is TRBV7-3 and J is TRBJ2-7; possible D gene TRBD1, 5 bases. In germline, CDR1 is SGHTA, CDR2 FQGTGA. V lost 2 bases to trimming and J lost 4 bases, with 9 bases between them. This CDR3 spans 13 amino acids. CDR3 protein: CASSLLKGYEQYF. The DNA of the CDR3 is TGTGCCAGCAGCTTATTGAAGGGGTACGAGCAGTACTTC.

This clone was recorded once. The rearrangement uses TRBV2 and TRBJ1-2; perhaps TRBD1 as D (5 bases). Looked up from germline, CDR1 is SNHLY and CDR2 is FYNNEI. The CDR3 runs 18 residues. The germline V and J ends were trimmed by 4 bases and 4 bases, with 25 bases remaining between them. The CDR3 DNA is TGTGCCAGCAGTGGGGGGGAAATTTCAGGGACCAATGCCTATGGCTACACCTTC. It specifies CASSGGEISGTNAYGYTF.

The gene calls are TRBV7-3 and TRBJ2-2; D may be TRBD1 (5 bases). The length of the CDR3 is 13 residues. The V and J ends lost 1 base and 10 bases respectively, with 10 bases between them. The germline CDR1 and CDR2 sequences are SGHTA and FQGTGA. CDR3 DNA: TGTGCCAGCAGCTTAAAGGGTGGACAGGAGCTGTTTTTT. This encodes CASSLKGGQELFF.

The chain joins TRBV28 to TRBJ2-7; 7 bases fit TRBD1. V lost 6 bases to trimming and J lost 4 bases; unmatched junction nucleotides: 18. This CDR3 has 17 amino acids. Per the germline V gene, CDR1 is MDHEN and CDR2 is SYDVKM. The CDR3 DNA reads as TGTGCCAGCAGCTCCCACCGCAGGGGGTATGCGGGTTACGAGCAGTACTTC. Translated: CASSSHRRGYAGYEQYF. The full variable domain, in which reference TRBV28 and TRBJ2-7 provide the parts outside the CDR3, is DVKVTQSSRYLVKRTGEKVFLECVQDMDHENMFWYRQDPGLGLRLIYFSYDVKMKEKGDIPEGYSVSREKKERFSLILESASTNQTSMYLCASSSHRRGYAGYEQYFGPGTRLTVT.

The rearrangement joins TRBV15 to TRBJ1-1; perhaps TRBD1 as D (5 bases). CDR1 and CDR2 from the germline V gene are LNHNV and YYDKDF (reference sequence). V lost 1 base, J lost 1 base, and 10 bases lay in between. This CDR3 contains 15 residues. CDR3 in DNA: TGTGCCACCAGCAGAGGGGGCCGAAGGAACACTGAAGCTTTCTTT. As protein: CATSRGGRRNTEAFF.

The V and J genes are TRBV28 and TRBJ1-5; 8 nucleotides line up with TRBD1. CDR1 MDHEN and CDR2 SYDVKM come from the germline V gene. Trimming took 6 bases from V and 3 from J; bases not matched to a gene: 4. The CDR3 runs to 14 residues. In DNA form, the CDR3 reads TGTGCCAGCAGAGGGACAGGAGACAATCAGCCCCAGCATTTT. Translation: CASRGTGDNQPQHF.

The CDR3 nucleotides are TGTGCCACCAGTGCCCGGCTAGCGGGGGGGCCGTCGACAGATACGCAGTATTTT. Amino acid sequence: CATSARLAGGPSTDTQYF. The V gene is TRBV24-1, the J gene TRBJ2-3, with 12 nucleotides matching TRBD2. Germline CDR1 and CDR2: KGHDR and SFDVKD. The CDR3 runs to 18 residues. Unmatched junction bases numbered 11, after V lost 5 bases and J lost 3 bases.

The chain couples TRBV7-3 to TRBJ2-1; 8 positions agree with TRBD2. This CDR3 spans 14 amino acids. CDR1 and CDR2 (germline): SGHTA, FQGTGA. V trimming: 3 bases; J trimming: 5 bases; junction bases outside the gene matches: 3. CDR3 sequence: CASSLAGGHNEQFF. The CDR3 nucleotides are TGTGCCAGCAGCTTGGCGGGAGGCCACAATGAGCAGTTCTTC.

The chain has TRBV5-6 and TRBJ2-5; D uncertain. V was cut by 0 bases and J by 3 bases, with 6 bases left in between. Germline V lookup: CDR1 SGHDT, CDR2 YYEEEE. The CDR3 contains 13 residues. CDR3: CASSLASEETQYF. CDR3 nucleotide sequence: TGTGCCAGCAGCTTGGCCTCCGAAGAGACCCAGTACTTC.

The chain has TRBV10-3 and TRBJ1-1, with 9 positions matching TRBD1. This CDR3 is built from 14 residues. CDR1 and CDR2 from the germline V gene are ENHRY and SYGVKD. Trimming at V came to 4 bases and at J to 3 bases, leaving 3 bases not matched to a gene. CDR3 nucleotides: TGTGCCATCAGTGTACAGGGGGCTGACACTGAAGCTTTCTTT. Amino acids: CAISVQGADTEAFF.

This chain links TRBV3-1 (or the pseudogene TRBV3-2) with TRBJ2-1; 7 positions agree with TRBD2. The CDR3 is made up of 18 amino acids. J gave up 8 bases and V 0 bases, and 16 bases lay outside the gene matches. The germline gives CDR1 LGHDT, CDR2 YNNKEL (reference sequence). The CDR3, as DNA: TGTGCCAGCAGCCAAGAATGGCCCGGCAGCGGGATATTCGATGAGCAGTTCTTC. Encoded protein: CASSQEWPGSGIFDEQFF.

The genes are TRBV28 and TRBJ2-3; TRBD2 might be the D (6 bases). This CDR3 has 18 amino acids. V lost 3 bases and J 0 bases, leaving 19 bases between the germline ends. CDR1 and CDR2 (germline): MDHEN, SYDVKM. The CDR3 loop is CASSFSTFGGASTDTQYF. The CDR3 region has the DNA TGTGCCAGCAGTTTCTCCACCTTCGGGGGAGCCAGCACAGATACGCAGTATTTT.

This clone came up once. As DNA, the CDR3 is TGCGCCAGCAGTGAGTCCGTAAGGGCAGCGGCGCGAAACACCATATATTTT. Translated, it gives CASSESVRAAARNTIYF. This rearrangement joins TRBV10-2 to TRBJ1-3; D gene unclear. Per the germline V gene, CDR1 is WSHSY and CDR2 is SAAADI. The CDR3 spans 17 residues. Trimming left V 0 bases short and J 5 bases short, with 17 bases between.

The rearrangement uses TRBV7-9 and TRBJ1-5; the D gene is possibly TRBD1 (6 bases). The germline CDR1 and CDR2 sequences are SEHNR and FQNEAQ (reference sequence). CDR3 size: 12 residues. V shed 4 bases and J shed 7 bases, with 8 bases lying between them. CDR3 sequence reads: CASSYGGQPQHF. DNA for the CDR3: TGTGCCAGCAGCTATGGGGGCCAGCCCCAGCATTTT.

The chain carries TRBV5-1 and TRBJ1-6; no reliable D call. The CDR3 totals 16 residues. V was cut by 3 bases and J by 9 bases, with 19 bases left in between. CDR1 and CDR2 (germline): SGHRS, YFSETQ. CDR3 bases: TGCGCCAGCAGCTATTCGACGGACGGGATAGGTTCACCCCTCCACTTT. Its translation is CASSYSTDGIGSPLHF. The complete variable domain, with remaining parts taken from reference TRBV5-1 and TRBJ1-6, reads KAGVTQTPRYLIKTRGQQVTLSCSPISGHRSVSWYQQTPGQGLQFLFEYFSETQRNKGNFPGRFSGRQFSNSRSEMNVSTLELGDSALYLCASSYSTDGIGSPLHFGNGTRLTVT.

The chain couples TRBV3-1 (or the pseudogene TRBV3-2) to TRBJ2-4, with TRBD2 matching over 12 bases. V lost 1 base to trimming and J lost 7 bases; unmatched junction nucleotides: 8. The CDR3 has 17 residues. CDR1 is LGHDT and CDR2 is YNNKEL in the germline V gene (reference sequence). In DNA, the CDR3 is TGTGCCAGCAGCCAAGGGTGGGGGACTAGCGGGCAGAACATTCAGTACTTC. Translation gives CASSQGWGTSGQNIQYF.